Below are 9 T cell receptor beta chains sequenced from a single sample in a study of blood T cell repertoires in COVID-19. Clones were sequenced by immunoSEQ multiplex PCR, and TCRdb holds only the in-frame ones, with some missing. The sample holds around 200,000 clones, 70% to 80% seen once. The sequencing sample was made of peripheral blood. All receptors come from a woman between 35 and 50 years old with COVID-19, enrolled during active disease.

The chain links TRBV6-1 to TRBJ2-1; 8 positions match TRBD2. The trim removed 3 bases at V and 8 bases at J, leaving 6 bases unmatched. Germline CDR1 and CDR2: MNHNS and SASEGT. This CDR3 has 14 residues. CDR3 sequence reads: CASSESLTSDEQFF. The CDR3 nucleotides read TGTGCCAGCAGTGAGTCATTGACTAGCGATGAGCAGTTCTTC.

The chain is built from TRBV6-5 and TRBJ1-2; TRBD1 matches 7 bases. The ends lost 5 bases at V and 5 bases at J; junction bases unmatched: 8. This CDR3 spans 14 amino acids. The germline CDR1 and CDR2 sequences are MNHEY and SVGAGI. Here the CDR3 reads CASSPDRTTYGYTF. Here the CDR3 DNA reads TGTGCCAGCAGTCCGGACAGGACTACATATGGCTACACCTTC.

The chain couples TRBV3-1 (or the pseudogene TRBV3-2) to TRBJ2-7, with unresolved D. Trimming cost V 3 bases and J 2 bases, with 14 bases left between them. The length of the CDR3 is 15 residues. Germline V gene sequence: CDR1 LGHDT, CDR2 YNNKEL (reference sequence). The CDR3 nucleotides are TGTGCCAGCAGCCATGGTTACCTGACTCCCTACGAGCAGTACTTC. Translation gives CASSHGYLTPYEQYF.

Points on this clone: Other DNA sequences in this specimen translate into the identical CDR3. This chain links TRBV19 with TRBJ2-1; D possibly corresponds to TRBD2 (7 bases). The CDR3 extends over 14 amino acids. V was clipped by 5 bases and J by 3 bases, with 11 bases between them. From germline, CDR1 is LNHDA and CDR2 SQIVND (reference sequence). In DNA, the CDR3 is TGTGCCAGTAGTGGGGGGGGCGACTACAATGAGCAGTTCTTC. It is translated as CASSGGGDYNEQFF.

This chain connects TRBV5-1 to TRBJ1-6; 11 bases map to TRBD1. There are 17 residues in the CDR3. Germline trimming cut 0 bases from V and 10 bases from J; bases unmatched to any gene: 9. CDR1 SGHRS and CDR2 YFSETQ come from the germline V gene. CDR3 nucleotide sequence: TGCGCCAGCAGCTTGGGAGGACAGGGGGCGCCGAGGTCACCCCTCCACTTT. This encodes CASSLGGQGAPRSPLHF.

The V call is TRBV6-2 or TRBV6-3, the J call TRBJ1-1, with D unclear. CDR3 length: 13 amino acids. Germline V gene lookup returns CDR1 MNHEY and CDR2 SVGEGT. With 6 bases removed from V and 6 bases from J, the gap between germline ends came to 14 bases. For the CDR3, the DNA is TGTGCCAGCAGCCCCCTACGGGTGGCTGAAGCTTTCTTT. It encodes CASSPLRVAEAFF.

The chain has TRBV29-1 and TRBJ2-1, with 9 bases lining up with TRBD2. With 4 bases clipped from V and 3 bases from J, the junction kept 4 bases outside the gene matches. CDR3 length: 14 residues. Germline V CDR1 and CDR2: SQVTM, ANQGSEA. The CDR3 coding sequence is TGCAGCGTTGTATTAGCGGGGGTCTACAATGAGCAGTTCTTC. Protein sequence: CSVVLAGVYNEQFF.

The chain employs TRBV5-6 and TRBJ2-3; perhaps TRBD2 as D (5 bases). Germline V CDR1 and CDR2: SGHDT, YYEEEE. V shed 2 bases and J shed 0 bases, with 16 bases lying between them. The CDR3 runs to 17 residues. The CDR3 bases are TGTGCCAGCAGCTTCCCCCCGGGCGGGTTTAGCACAGATACGCAGTATTTT. Amino acids: CASSFPPGGFSTDTQYF.

The chain combines TRBV7-9 with TRBJ2-5, with 8 bases lining up with TRBD1. V shed 4 bases and J 3 bases; nucleotides not matched to a gene: 4. CDR1 and CDR2 (germline): SEHNR, FQNEAQ (reference sequence). The CDR3 sequence is 14 residues long. The CDR3 protein is CASSSTGEKETQYF. CDR3 bases: TGTGCCAGCAGCTCGACAGGGGAGAAAGAGACCCAGTACTTC.